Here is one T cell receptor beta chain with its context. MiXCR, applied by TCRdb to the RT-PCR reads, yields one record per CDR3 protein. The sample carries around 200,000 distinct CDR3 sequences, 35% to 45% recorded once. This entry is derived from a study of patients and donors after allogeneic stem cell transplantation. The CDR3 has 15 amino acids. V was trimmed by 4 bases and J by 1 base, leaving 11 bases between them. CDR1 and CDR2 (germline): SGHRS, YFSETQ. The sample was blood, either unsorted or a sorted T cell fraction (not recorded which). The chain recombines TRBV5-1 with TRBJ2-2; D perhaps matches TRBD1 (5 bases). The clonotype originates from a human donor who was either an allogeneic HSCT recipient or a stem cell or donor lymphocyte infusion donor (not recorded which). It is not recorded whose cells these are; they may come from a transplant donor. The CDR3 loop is CASSPYTGNTGELFF. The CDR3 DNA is TGCGCCAGCAGCCCCTACACAGGGAACACCGGGGAGCTGTTTTTT.